The entry below gives a single T cell receptor (beta chain) sequence along with its context. Its antigen is unknown. This specimen belongs to a study of Ad26.COV2.S vaccination and SARS-CoV-2 variants. Study outcomes and limitations: With respect to non-spike TCR breadth, vaccine and placebo recipients were similar. Those who received the vaccine showed greater spike-specific TCR breadth than those given placebo.

The repertoire was sequenced with immunoSEQ multiplex PCR; TCRdb's copy has only in-frame clones and lacks some. The profile shows approximately 300,000 clones, just under 85% of them singletons. Germline CDR1 reads SGHRS; CDR2 reads YFSETQ. The V end lost 5 bases, the J end lost 4 bases, and 18 bases lay between the germline ends. The CDR3 length is 15 residues. Treatment in this sample: roughly 18 received Ad26.COV2.S at low or high dose, single or two shots; 5 received placebo; per-sample allocation not given. Following the first vaccine or placebo injection, samples were taken on day 63. Adults aged 18-55 years in Boston included the donor.

This chain joins TRBV5-1 and TRBJ1-1, with D hard to call. This sample comprised peripheral blood, obtained in a trial of Ad26.COV2.S vaccine versus placebo. The clonotype was recovered from a person between 18 and 60 years old who received the Ad26.COV2.S COVID-19 vaccine or a placebo. CDR3 coding DNA: TGCGCCAGCAGTATCGGTGGAGGGAGTTTCACTGAAGCTTTCTTT. Protein sequence: CASSIGGGSFTEAFF.